These 22 T cell receptor beta chains came from one sample sequenced in a study of T cell responses to AZD1222 COVID-19 vaccine. Clones were read by immunoSEQ multiplex PCR, and TCRdb kept only the in-frame ones, dropping some. The sample gives about 70,000 clones, more than 70% of which show up once; around 4.9% is in the top ten. The sequences come from peripheral blood, collected 28 days after the second dose of the MenACWY control vaccine. The receptors shown here come from an adult who received the MenACWY meningococcal vaccine as a control.

The gene calls are TRBV11-2 and TRBJ2-5; no clear D gene. The CDR3 runs 13 residues. V was clipped by 1 base and J by 0 bases, with 3 bases between them. Looked up from germline, CDR1 is SGHAT and CDR2 is FQNNGV. The CDR3 DNA sequence: TGTGCCAGCAGCTTAGGGAACCAAGAGACCCAGTACTTC. Translated, it gives CASSLGNQETQYF.

V and J are TRBV3-1 (or the pseudogene TRBV3-2) and TRBJ1-2, with D perhaps matching TRBD1 (6 bases). The length of the CDR3 is 15 residues. Germline V gene lookup returns CDR1 LGHDT and CDR2 YNNKEL (reference sequence). V was pared by 1 base and J by 4 bases, with 13 bases between. CDR3 nucleotides: TGTGCCAGCAGCCAAGGGTCGGGGGGCGGCTATGGCTACACCTTC. It yields the protein CASSQGSGGGYGYTF.

The V call is TRBV19, the J call TRBJ2-7, with a possible D match to TRBD1 (6 bases). The CDR3 extends over 15 amino acids. V was pared by 3 bases and J by 3 bases, with 15 bases between. CDR1 is LNHDA, CDR2 SQIVND, per germline (reference sequence). As DNA, the CDR3 is TGTGCCAGTAGTATGGGGGCCGCGCATTACTACGAGCAGTACTTC. Translated, it gives CASSMGAAHYYEQYF.

The chain employs TRBV6-2 or TRBV6-3 and TRBJ2-7; possible D gene TRBD1, 6 bases. CDR3 length: 14 residues. Per the germline V gene, CDR1 is MNHEY and CDR2 is SVGEGT. Deletions cut 5 bases from V and 0 bases from J, with 11 bases between. DNA of the CDR3: TGTGCCAGCAGTCCAGGGGCGAGCTCCTACGAGCAGTACTTC. It translates to CASSPGASSYEQYF.

The chain is built from TRBV9 and TRBJ2-2; 10 bases line up with TRBD2. The germline V gene has CDR1 SGDLS and CDR2 YYNGEE. V lost 4 bases, J lost 5 bases, and 5 bases stayed unmatched. CDR3 length equals 15 residues. The CDR3 loop reads CASSSGLALTGELFF. The CDR3 DNA reads TGTGCCAGCAGCTCGGGACTAGCGTTGACCGGGGAGCTGTTTTTT.

V usage is TRBV9 and J usage is TRBJ2-3, with 10 bases fitting TRBD2. CDR1 and CDR2 (germline): SGDLS, YYNGEE. The V and J ends lost 0 bases and 1 base, in that order; junction bases with no gene match: 2. CDR3 length: 16 amino acids. The CDR3 sequence: CASSVGLAGGTDTQYF. In DNA, the CDR3 is TGTGCCAGCAGCGTAGGGCTAGCGGGGGGCACAGATACGCAGTATTTT.

The genes are TRBV5-1 and TRBJ2-1; 8 bases match TRBD2. The length of the CDR3 is 13 residues. Germline V gene data show CDR1 as SGHRS and CDR2 as YFSETQ. V shed 7 bases and J 10 bases; nucleotides not matched to a gene: 10. This CDR3 reads CASGPRGGGEQFF. The CDR3 DNA reads as TGCGCCAGCGGCCCCCGGGGGGGCGGGGAGCAGTTCTTC.

V is TRBV3-1 (or the pseudogene TRBV3-2) and J is TRBJ1-1, with no clear D. Germline CDR1 reads LGHDT; CDR2 reads YNNKEL (reference sequence). The ends were cut back, 2 bases at V and 5 bases at J, with 15 bases in the middle. CDR3 length: 15 amino acids. CDR3 in amino acids: CASSQREFGETEAFF. CDR3 in DNA: TGTGCCAGCAGCCAAAGGGAGTTTGGGGAAACTGAAGCTTTCTTT.

This chain links TRBV27 with TRBJ1-5; 7 bases map to TRBD1. The CDR3 totals 17 residues. CDR1 and CDR2 from the germline V gene are MNHEY and SMNVEV (reference sequence). J lost 5 bases, V lost 9 bases, and 19 bases had no gene match. CDR3 bases: TGTGCCAGGTGGGGGGGTGGACAGGTTTCGGCGGATCAGCCCCAGCATTTT. As protein: CARWGGGQVSADQPQHF.

The chain couples TRBV10-3 to TRBJ2-7; 10 bases agree with TRBD2. After removal of 6 bases from V and 4 bases from J, the junction contained 9 bases not matched to a gene. This CDR3 contains 15 residues. Germline V CDR1 and CDR2: ENHRY, SYGVKD. This CDR3 reads CAIRPGSGGAYEQYF. The CDR3 DNA reads TGTGCCATCAGGCCCGGGAGCGGGGGGGCGTACGAGCAGTACTTC.

This sequence joins TRBV5-6 and TRBJ2-5; TRBD2 might be the D (5 bases). The germline gives CDR1 SGHDT, CDR2 YYEEEE. The CDR3 extends over 15 amino acids. Between the trimmed V and J ends, which lost 6 bases and 3 bases, there was a span of 18 bases. This chain's CDR3 is CASTSSGEREETQYF. The CDR3, as DNA: TGTGCCAGCACATCGTCCGGGGAGCGAGAAGAGACCCAGTACTTC.

The gene calls are TRBV2 and TRBJ1-1, with D maybe TRBD1 (6 bases). Looked up from germline, CDR1 is SNHLY and CDR2 is FYNNEI. Trimming cost V 0 bases and J 1 base, with 9 bases left between them. This CDR3 has 15 residues. CDR3 protein: CASSEAGTRNTEAFF. The CDR3 DNA reads as TGTGCCAGCAGTGAAGCAGGGACAAGGAACACTGAAGCTTTCTTT.

This sequence joins TRBV19 and TRBJ2-7, with 8 positions matching TRBD2. CDR3 length: 16 residues. Germline V CDR1 and CDR2: LNHDA, SQIVND (reference sequence). Losses at the gene ends were 3 bases for V and 0 bases for J; bases not matched to a gene: 7. In DNA form, the CDR3 reads TGTGCCAGTAGTATGCCAGCGGGGGAGAGCTCCTACGAGCAGTACTTC. It translates to CASSMPAGESSYEQYF.

V gene TRBV5-1 combines with J gene TRBJ2-7; no reliable D call. The CDR3 loop spans 12 amino acids. Germline V gene lookup returns CDR1 SGHRS and CDR2 YFSETQ. The V and J ends lost 3 bases and 5 bases respectively, with 9 bases between them. CDR3 amino acids: CASSSTLHEQYF. CDR3 coding DNA: TGCGCCAGCAGCTCCACCCTCCACGAGCAGTACTTC.

The chain couples TRBV30 to TRBJ1-4; TRBD1 might be the D (6 bases). V gave up 5 bases and J gave up 8 bases, with 15 bases separating them. The germline V gene encodes CDR1 GTSNPN and CDR2 SVGIG (reference sequence). The CDR3 sequence is 13 residues long. For the CDR3, the DNA is TGTGCCTGGTCATCAGGGGTTAGAGAAAAACTGTTTTTT. It is translated as CAWSSGVREKLFF.

The rearrangement joins TRBV3-1 (or the pseudogene TRBV3-2) to TRBJ1-1, with a possible D match to TRBD1 (5 bases). V was cut by 4 bases and J by 6 bases, with 12 bases left in between. Germline lookup yields CDR1 LGHDT and CDR2 YNNKEL (reference sequence). The CDR3 runs to 13 residues. The DNA of the CDR3 is TGTGCCAGCAGCCGCGAAGGGGAAGCTGAAGCTTTCTTT. Its protein product is CASSREGEAEAFF.

This clone was detected only a few times. This rearrangement joins TRBV7-9 to TRBJ1-4; weak D call: TRBD1 (5 bases). Per the germline V gene, CDR1 is SEHNR and CDR2 is FQNEAQ (reference sequence). The CDR3 is 15 residues long. V was clipped by 5 bases and J by 3 bases, with 13 bases between them. CDR3 sequence: CASSPPDRPNEKLFF. The CDR3 DNA sequence: TGTGCCAGCAGCCCCCCAGACAGACCTAATGAAAAACTGTTTTTT.

The J gene is TRBJ1-5, the V gene TRBV10-3, with D unclear. Germline CDR1 ENHRY, CDR2 SYGVKD. V was clipped by 4 bases and J by 4 bases, with 8 bases between them. The CDR3 is made up of 13 amino acids. The CDR3, as DNA: TGTGCCATCAGTGTCACCGAAAATCAGCCCCAGCATTTT. It yields the protein CAISVTENQPQHF.

The chain joins TRBV19 to TRBJ2-3, with 8 bases that match TRBD1. Germline V gives CDR1 LNHDA, CDR2 SQIVND (reference sequence). The CDR3 has 14 residues. With V trimmed by 7 bases and J by 4 bases, 7 bases remained unmatched. CDR3 bases: TGTGCCAGTAACGCAGACAGGGGAGCAGATACGCAGTATTTT. It translates to CASNADRGADTQYF.

By share, this clone ranks as medium-sized. V and J are TRBV5-5 and TRBJ1-5; D is unresolved. Germline loops: CDR1 SGHKS, CDR2 YYEKEE (reference sequence). This CDR3 has 15 residues. The V end was cut by 4 bases, the J end by 9 bases, with 20 bases between. CDR3 protein: CASSTASRMGGPQHF. DNA of the CDR3: TGTGCCAGCAGCACGGCCAGCAGGATGGGAGGGCCCCAGCATTTT.

CDR3 loop: CASSIQGDYGYTF. The DNA for the CDR3 is TGTGCCAGTAGTATCCAGGGTGACTATGGCTACACCTTC. The chain links TRBV19 to TRBJ1-2; TRBD1 might be the D (5 bases). Trimming removed 3 bases at V and 3 bases at J, with 8 bases between. The V gene's germline CDR1 is LNHDA and CDR2 SQIVND (reference sequence). The CDR3 has 13 amino acids.

This chain links TRBV4-3 with TRBJ1-1; D is unresolved. V was clipped by 1 base and J by 2 bases, with 14 bases between them. The CDR3 runs 16 residues. Germline assignment: CDR1 LGHNA and CDR2 YSLEER. The CDR3 DNA reads TGCGCCAGCAGCCAAGGTTGGAAGACAATTAACACTGAAGCTTTCTTT. This encodes CASSQGWKTINTEAFF.